This entry features one TCR beta chain sequence. This sample stems from a study of T cell repertoires in ileal Crohn's disease. The CDR3 has 15 amino acids. Trimming took 2 bases from V and 1 from J, leaving 11 bases between them. The V gene's germline CDR1 is MGHDK and CDR2 SYGVNS. Each sample's TCRB immunosequencing used around 470 nanograms of biopsy DNA. Using immunoSEQ multiplex PCR, the repertoire was profiled, and TCRdb retains in-frame clones only, with some absent. The sample carries several thousand clones, roughly 92% recorded once. Eligibility required adulthood, ileal or ileocolonic Crohn's disease and indicated ileocolonic resection.

Sequencing was performed on ileal tissue. The chain links TRBV25-1 to TRBJ1-1; D is undetermined. The receptor comes from an adult with Crohn's disease. CDR3 residues: CASSESQVGNTEAFF. CDR3 bases: TGTGCCAGCAGTGAAAGTCAGGTGGGGAACACTGAAGCTTTCTTT.